This T cell receptor (beta chain) was captured by sequencing in a study of blood T cell repertoires in COVID-19. Study context: Nucleic acid was either cDNA or gDNA, and it came from T cells, B-cell-depleted T cells, or PBMCs.

As originally analysed: Estimates of nucleated cell counts were drawn from the amplification of reference gene primers. The protocol was immunoSEQ multiplex PCR, while the TCRdb copy is restricted to in-frame clones and leaves out a portion. V, J and clone size are taken as reported in that table, and D and trimming were inferred from the DNA itself. The sample includes 100,000 or so clones, about four fifths of them seen just once. The CDR3 totals 14 residues. J gave up 7 bases and V 7 bases, and 8 bases lay outside the gene matches. Germline V gives CDR1 LNHDA, CDR2 SQIVND (reference sequence). The sequence came from a man older than 75 with acute or convalescent COVID-19. Sequenced: peripheral blood. This chain links TRBV19 with TRBJ1-4; TRBD1 matches 8 bases. The CDR3 bases are TGTGCCAGTAAGCCGACAGGGGTGTCTGAAAAACTGTTTTTT. Encoded protein: CASKPTGVSEKLFF.